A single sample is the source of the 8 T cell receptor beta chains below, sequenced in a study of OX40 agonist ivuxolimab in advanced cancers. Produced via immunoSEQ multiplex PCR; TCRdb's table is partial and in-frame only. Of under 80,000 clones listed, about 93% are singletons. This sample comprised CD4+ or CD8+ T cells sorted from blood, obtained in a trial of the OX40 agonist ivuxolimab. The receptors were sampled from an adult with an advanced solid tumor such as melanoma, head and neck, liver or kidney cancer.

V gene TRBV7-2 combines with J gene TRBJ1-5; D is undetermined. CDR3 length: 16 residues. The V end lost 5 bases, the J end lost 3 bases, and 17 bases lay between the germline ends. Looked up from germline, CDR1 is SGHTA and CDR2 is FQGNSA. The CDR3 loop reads CASSARAGGPNQPQHF. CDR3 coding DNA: TGTGCCAGCAGCGCGAGGGCGGGAGGTCCCAATCAGCCCCAGCATTTT.

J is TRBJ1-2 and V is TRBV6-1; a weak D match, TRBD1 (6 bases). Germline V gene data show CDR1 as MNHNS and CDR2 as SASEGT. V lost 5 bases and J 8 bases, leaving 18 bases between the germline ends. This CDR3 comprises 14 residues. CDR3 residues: CASSYTTGAQGYTF. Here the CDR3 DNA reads TGTGCCAGCAGTTATACGACGGGGGCCCAGGGCTACACCTTC.

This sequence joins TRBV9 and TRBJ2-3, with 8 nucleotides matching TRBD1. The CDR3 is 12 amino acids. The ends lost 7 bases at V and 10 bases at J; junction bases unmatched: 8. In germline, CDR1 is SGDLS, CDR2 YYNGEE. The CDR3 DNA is TGTGCCAGCGGCCAGCAGGGGGCAGCGCAGTATTTT. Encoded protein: CASGQQGAAQYF.

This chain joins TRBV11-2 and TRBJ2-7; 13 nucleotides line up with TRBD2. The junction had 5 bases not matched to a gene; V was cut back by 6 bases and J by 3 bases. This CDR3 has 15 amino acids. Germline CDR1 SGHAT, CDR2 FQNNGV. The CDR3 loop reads CASSAGTSGIYEQYF. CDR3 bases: TGTGCCAGCAGTGCCGGGACTAGCGGGATCTACGAGCAGTACTTC.

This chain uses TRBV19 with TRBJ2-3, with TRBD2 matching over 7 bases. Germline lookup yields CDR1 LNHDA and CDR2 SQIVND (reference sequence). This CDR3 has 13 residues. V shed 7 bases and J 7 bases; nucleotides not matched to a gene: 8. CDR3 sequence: CASKVGGTNTQYF. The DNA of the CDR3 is TGTGCCAGTAAGGTGGGAGGGACGAATACGCAGTATTTT.

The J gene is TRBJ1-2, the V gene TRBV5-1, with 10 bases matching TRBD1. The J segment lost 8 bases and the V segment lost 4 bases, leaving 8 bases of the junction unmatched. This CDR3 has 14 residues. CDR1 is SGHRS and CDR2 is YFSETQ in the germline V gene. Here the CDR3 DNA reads TGCGCCAGCAGCGAACCCGGGACAGGGGAAGGCTACACCTTC. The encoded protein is CASSEPGTGEGYTF.

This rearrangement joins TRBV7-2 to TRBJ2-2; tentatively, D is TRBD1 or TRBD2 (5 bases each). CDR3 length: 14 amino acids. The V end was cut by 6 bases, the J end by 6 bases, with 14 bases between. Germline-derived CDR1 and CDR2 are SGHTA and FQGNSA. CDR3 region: CASSPSGTAGELFF. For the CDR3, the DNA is TGTGCCAGCAGTCCGTCCGGGACCGCCGGGGAGCTGTTTTTT.

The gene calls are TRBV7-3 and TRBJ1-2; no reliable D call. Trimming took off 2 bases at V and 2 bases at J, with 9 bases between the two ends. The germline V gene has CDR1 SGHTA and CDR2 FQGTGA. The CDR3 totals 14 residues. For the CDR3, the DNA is TGTGCCAGCAGCTTAGTCCACAGAAACTATGGCTACACCTTC. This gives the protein CASSLVHRNYGYTF.